In its sample, the clone carrying this T cell receptor (beta chain) was seen once. Germline CDR1 is SNHLY and CDR2 is FYNNEI. This CDR3 has 14 amino acids. The germline V and J ends were trimmed by 3 bases and 7 bases, with 12 bases remaining between them. The data stem from a study of shared clonotypes between healthy human individuals. Study-level background: The study enrolled two women and a few men aged 18 to 49.

The unsorted samples took 90 million to 95 million PBMCs to get genomic DNA. Using immunoSEQ multiplex PCR, the repertoire was profiled, and TCRdb retains in-frame clones only, with some absent. The sample lists approximately 440,000 clones; over 60% were seen once. The origin of this receptor is a middle-aged woman in good health. Some clones in this sample may be carry-over from other donors' samples. The sample was PBMCs. The chain employs TRBV2 and TRBJ1-4, with a weak D call TRBD1 (5 bases). CDR3 amino acids: CASSDQQGGEKLFF. For the CDR3, the DNA is TGTGCCAGCAGTGACCAGCAGGGAGGTGAAAAACTGTTTTTT.